The 2 T cell receptor beta chains below all came from one sample that was sequenced in a study of T cell clonality in common variable immunodeficiency. Notes on the study in general: Reportedly, TCR beta sequences from common variable immunodeficiency showed fewer deletions and N-nucleotide insertions.

Their specific antigens are unknown. Assay: immunoSEQ multiplex PCR; the TCRdb copy retains only in-frame clones and omits some. The repertoire consists of under 40,000 clones, none detected only once. Input material: peripheral blood mononuclear cells. The receptors were gathered from a human donor with common variable immunodeficiency.

This clone was recorded a few times. The missing CDR3 end, 3 residues past where the read stops, is filled in from the germline J gene. V gene TRBV7-8 combines with J gene TRBJ2-2; TRBD2 might be the D (6 bases). Deletions cut 2 bases from V and 6 bases from J, with 16 bases between. CDR3 length: 16 amino acids. The germline V gene encodes CDR1 SGHVS and CDR2 FQNEAQ. The CDR3 is CASSLPFRRGAGELFF. The DNA read from the CDR3 is TGTGCCAGCAGCTTACCTTTTCGGAGGGGAGCCGGGGAG.

A word on this clone: Read data end 3 residues before the CDR3 end; the end is taken from the germline J gene. The V call is TRBV2, the J call TRBJ2-5, with a tentative D call TRBD2 (7 bases). In germline, CDR1 is SNHLY, CDR2 FYNNEI. V was trimmed by 7 bases and J by 5 bases, leaving 14 bases between them. The CDR3 sequence is 13 residues long. CDR3 DNA (partial): TGTGCCAGCACGGGGGGCCCCGGGGAGACC. Protein sequence: CASTGGPGET. The complete CDR3 reads CASTGGPGETQYF.